This T cell receptor beta chain came from a study of early T cells in non-severe SARS-CoV-2 infection. Across the whole study: The study sequenced bulk RNA from unsorted whole blood, with chains unpaired.

The V gene's germline CDR1 is LGHDT and CDR2 YNNKEL (reference sequence). V was pared by 8 bases and J by 4 bases, with 18 bases between. This CDR3 has 15 amino acids. Individually, cDNA molecules had unique molecular identifiers attached to them. TCRdb passed the 5' RACE reads through MiXCR, listing each CDR3 protein once. The data contain around 70,000 distinct CDR3 sequences, over 8% of them singletons. Study observations and caveats: VDJdb matching skewed toward anti-spike CD8 responses, missing private and CD4 specificities.

This clonotype was observed many times. Its antigen is not known. V is TRBV3-1 and J is TRBJ2-1; D is undetermined. This clonotype was sampled from an adult who was a healthcare worker with PCR-confirmed SARS-CoV-2 infection or an uninfected control (not recorded which). This specimen consisted of whole blood, obtained at baseline. CDR3 sequence (DNA): TGTGCCAGCTCCCCTTGGTCCCCCTCATACAATGAGCAGTTCTTC. It codes for CASSPWSPSYNEQFF.